This T cell receptor (beta chain) was identified in a study of shared clonotypes between healthy human individuals. Study outcomes and limitations: Shared clonotypes: about 5% naive CD4, about 3.3% naive CD8, 2.3% memory CD4, 0.35% to 0.5% memory CD8.

Naivety among CD8 cells was defined by CD45RO negativity and positive CCR7 selection, thereby excluding terminally differentiated effector memory CD45RA+ cells. Investigators spread the genomic DNA of each subset evenly over several immunoSEQ plates. Using immunoSEQ multiplex PCR, the repertoire was profiled, and TCRdb retains in-frame clones only, with some absent. The repertoire holds hundreds of thousands of clones, with 80% to 95% as singletons. J was trimmed by 3 bases and V by 2 bases; bases with no gene match: 3. CDR1 and CDR2 (germline): SGHDN, FVKESK. The CDR3 contains 16 residues. As regards this clone: The antigen is not known.

The source is a man younger than 40 in good health. The gene calls are TRBV14 and TRBJ2-7; 14 bases agree with TRBD2. Sample: naive CD8+ T cells sorted from blood. The CDR3, as DNA: TGTGCCAGCAGCCAAACCGGGACTAGCGGGAGCTACGAGCAGTACTTC. Translated: CASSQTGTSGSYEQYF.